This TCR beta chain was profiled in a study of blood T cell repertoires in COVID-19. Study-level information: T cells, B-cell-depleted T cells, or PBMCs provided the cDNA or gDNA that served as material.

Some clones are missing from TCRdb's copy, which holds only in-frame ones; the method was immunoSEQ multiplex PCR. The sample records fewer than 250,000 clones, roughly 85% being singletons. A remark on this clone: Other nucleotide sequences from this sample produce the same CDR3.

Sequenced material: peripheral blood. The clonotype originates from a woman aged 35 to 49 with active or convalescent COVID-19.

The CDR3 DNA reads TGTGCCACCAGTGACCCCGGACAGGGGGGTAACTATGGCTACACCTTC. Protein sequence: CATSDPGQGGNYGYTF. The V call is TRBV24-1, the J call TRBJ1-2; 10 bases match TRBD1. The CDR3 spans 16 residues. From germline, CDR1 is KGHDR and CDR2 SFDVKD. V was pared by 4 bases and J by 1 base, with 5 bases of the junction left unmatched.